These T cell receptor beta chains were read from a single sample in a study of CD8 T cells in ankylosing spondylitis. TCRdb recomputed calls from the 5' RACE reads with MiXCR, one row per CDR3 protein. The repertoire holds roughly 220,000 distinct CDR3 sequences, with roughly 10% as singletons. Sequencing was performed on blood, either unsorted or a sorted T cell fraction (not recorded which). These receptors originate from a male donor with ankylosing spondylitis or in good health (not recorded which). Both conserved end residues are part of each CDR3. The D gene is left open where the match is weak. The size entry is marked missing in some rows and otherwise reads once, few, many or a size class.

CDR3nt: TGCGCCAGCAATACCGGGACAGGGGGCATCGAGCAGTACTTC; CDR3aa: CASNTGTGGIEQYF; d_gene: TRBD1; j_gene: TRBJ2-7; v_gene: TRBV5-1; len: 14; abundance: few
CDR3nt: TGTGCCAGCAGCGGGACTAGCAGCACCGGGGAGCTGTTTTTT; CDR3aa: CASSGTSSTGELFF; d_gene: TRBD2; j_gene: TRBJ2-2; v_gene: TRBV3-1; len: 14; abundance: many
CDR3nt: TGCAGCGTTGCCGGGACAGGGCTCAATGAGCAGTTCTTC; CDR3aa: CSVAGTGLNEQFF; d_gene: TRBD1; j_gene: TRBJ2-1; v_gene: TRBV29-1; len: 13; abundance: .
CDR3nt: TGTGCCAGCAGCTTAGGGACAGCTTACAATGAGCAGTTCTTC; CDR3aa: CASSLGTAYNEQFF; d_gene: .; j_gene: TRBJ2-1; v_gene: TRBV7-2; len: 14; abundance: many
CDR3nt: TGTGCCAGCAGACGCGAGGGCGGGGAGCTGTTTTTT; CDR3aa: CASRREGGELFF; d_gene: .; j_gene: TRBJ2-2; v_gene: TRBV12-3/TRBV12-4; len: 12; abundance: many
CDR3nt: TGTGCCAGCAGCTCGGTGGCAGTTAATGAGCAGTTCTTC; CDR3aa: CASSSVAVNEQFF; d_gene: .; j_gene: TRBJ2-1; v_gene: TRBV7-9; len: 13; abundance: many
CDR3nt: TGTGCCAGCAGCCAGAGCTATGGCGGTGACACTGAAGCTTTCTTT; CDR3aa: CASSQSYGGDTEAFF; d_gene: .; j_gene: TRBJ1-1; v_gene: TRBV3-1; len: 15; abundance: .
CDR3nt: TGCGCCAGCAGCCCTACCCTAGCGGGGGGTAACACCGGGGAGCTGTTTTTT; CDR3aa: CASSPTLAGGNTGELFF; d_gene: TRBD2; j_gene: TRBJ2-2; v_gene: TRBV5-1; len: 17; abundance: many
CDR3nt: TGTGCCAGCAGGCTCCAGGGGGCCCTCACTGAAGCTTTCTTT; CDR3aa: CASRLQGALTEAFF; d_gene: TRBD1; j_gene: TRBJ1-1; v_gene: TRBV12-3/TRBV12-4; len: 14; abundance: .
CDR3nt: TGTGCCAGCAGCTTAGACCTAGAACGGTCCTACGAGCAGTACTTC; CDR3aa: CASSLDLERSYEQYF; d_gene: .; j_gene: TRBJ2-7; v_gene: TRBV7-6; len: 15; abundance: many
CDR3nt: TGTGCCAGCAGCCCCAGGGGTTACGGTCAGCCCCAGCATTTT; CDR3aa: CASSPRGYGQPQHF; d_gene: .; j_gene: TRBJ1-5; v_gene: TRBV28; len: 14; abundance: many
CDR3nt: TGCGCCAGCAGCCCCAACCGGGAAGTCCGGGAGACCCAGTACTTC; CDR3aa: CASSPNREVRETQYF; d_gene: .; j_gene: TRBJ2-5; v_gene: TRBV4-1; len: 15; abundance: many
CDR3nt: TGCGCCAGCAGCTTGTTTTCCGGACGGGTCTCTGGGGCCAACGTCCTGACTTTC; CDR3aa: CASSLFSGRVSGANVLTF; d_gene: .; j_gene: TRBJ2-6; v_gene: TRBV5-1; len: 18; abundance: many
CDR3nt: TGCAGTGCTAGAGATTTTCCGGGGGGTCAGCGGGGGGATTTAGCGGATACGCAGTATTTT; CDR3aa: CSARDFPGGQRGDLADTQYF; d_gene: TRBD2; j_gene: TRBJ2-3; v_gene: TRBV20-1; len: 20; abundance: few
CDR3nt: TGTGCTAGCAGCTTAAACAGGAGCCCGAACACCGGGGAGCTGTTTTTT; CDR3aa: CASSLNRSPNTGELFF; d_gene: .; j_gene: TRBJ2-2; v_gene: TRBV7-7; len: 16; abundance: .
CDR3nt: TGTGCCAGCAGCCCCGGACTAGCGGGGGCAATGGCCTACAATGAGCAGTTCTTC; CDR3aa: CASSPGLAGAMAYNEQFF; d_gene: TRBD2; j_gene: TRBJ2-1; v_gene: TRBV11-1; len: 18; abundance: many
CDR3nt: TGCAGTGCTAGGAGACAGGAGCTTTCCTACGAGCAGTACTTC; CDR3aa: CSARRQELSYEQYF; d_gene: .; j_gene: TRBJ2-7; v_gene: TRBV20-1; len: 14; abundance: many
CDR3nt: TGTGCCAGCGGAGTTCGGGGGGGAGTATTTCGGGAGCAGTTCTTC; CDR3aa: CASGVRGGVFREQFF; d_gene: TRBD2; j_gene: TRBJ2-1; v_gene: TRBV5-6; len: 15; abundance: few
CDR3nt: TGTGCCAGCAGCCCGGGGGACAGGGCGGGATCACCCCTCCACTTT; CDR3aa: CASSPGDRAGSPLHF; d_gene: TRBD1; j_gene: TRBJ1-6; v_gene: TRBV7-9; len: 15; abundance: .
CDR3nt: TGTGCCAGCAGTCGGGGAGGAGGAAACACCATATATTTT; CDR3aa: CASSRGGGNTIYF; d_gene: .; j_gene: TRBJ1-3; v_gene: TRBV7-8; len: 13; abundance: many
CDR3nt: TGTGCCAGCAGCCAAGATCAGCGGGAGACCCAGTACTTC; CDR3aa: CASSQDQRETQYF; d_gene: .; j_gene: TRBJ2-5; v_gene: TRBV3-1; len: 13; abundance: many
CDR3nt: TGTGCCAGCAGCTTATCTGGTAACAATCAGCCCCAGCATTTT; CDR3aa: CASSLSGNNQPQHF; d_gene: .; j_gene: TRBJ1-5; v_gene: TRBV7-9; len: 14; abundance: many
CDR3nt: TGTGCCAGCAGCCCAATAGGGACTACCCAAGAGACCCAGTACTTC; CDR3aa: CASSPIGTTQETQYF; d_gene: TRBD2; j_gene: TRBJ2-5; v_gene: TRBV9; len: 15; abundance: few
CDR3nt: TGTGCCAGCAGTTTATTAATCGGCAATCAGCCCCAGCATTTT; CDR3aa: CASSLLIGNQPQHF; d_gene: .; j_gene: TRBJ1-5; v_gene: TRBV28; len: 14; abundance: few
CDR3nt: TGTGCCAGCAGTTATCGGACTAGTTTCACCGGGGAGCTGTTTTTT; CDR3aa: CASSYRTSFTGELFF; d_gene: TRBD2; j_gene: TRBJ2-2; v_gene: TRBV28; len: 15; abundance: many
CDR3nt: TGCGCCAGCAGCTTGGACGGTGTCAAAAACATTCAGTACTTC; CDR3aa: CASSLDGVKNIQYF; d_gene: .; j_gene: TRBJ2-4; v_gene: TRBV5-1; len: 14; abundance: few
CDR3nt: TGCAGTGCCCAAGAGGCAGGCGTCTATGGCTACACCTTC; CDR3aa: CSAQEAGVYGYTF; d_gene: .; j_gene: TRBJ1-2; v_gene: TRBV20-1; len: 13; abundance: many
CDR3nt: TGCGCCAGCAGCTTGGATGGGACAGGGGACCAAGAGACCCAGTACTTC; CDR3aa: CASSLDGTGDQETQYF; d_gene: TRBD1; j_gene: TRBJ2-5; v_gene: TRBV5-1; len: 16; abundance: many
CDR3nt: TGTGCCAGCAGGGGGGTGAAGGACACCGGGGAGCTGTTTTTT; CDR3aa: CASRGVKDTGELFF; d_gene: .; j_gene: TRBJ2-2; v_gene: TRBV2; len: 14; abundance: .